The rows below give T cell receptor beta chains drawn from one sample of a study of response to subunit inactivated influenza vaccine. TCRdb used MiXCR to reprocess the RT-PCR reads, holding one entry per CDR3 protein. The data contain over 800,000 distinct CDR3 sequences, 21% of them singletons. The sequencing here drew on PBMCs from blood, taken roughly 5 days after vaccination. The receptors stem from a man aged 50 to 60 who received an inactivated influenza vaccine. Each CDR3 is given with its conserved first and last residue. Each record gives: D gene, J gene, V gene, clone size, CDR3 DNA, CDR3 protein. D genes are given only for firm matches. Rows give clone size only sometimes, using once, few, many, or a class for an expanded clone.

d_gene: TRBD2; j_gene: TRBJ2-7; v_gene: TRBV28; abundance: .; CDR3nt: TGTGCCAGCAGTGTGTCCACCGGGGGGGCTGCATACGAGCAGTACTTC; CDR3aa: CASSVSTGGAAYEQYF
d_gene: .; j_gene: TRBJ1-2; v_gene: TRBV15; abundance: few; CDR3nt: TGTGCCACCAGCAGAGCCGGGACACTCAACTATGGCTACACCTTC; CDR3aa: CATSRAGTLNYGYTF
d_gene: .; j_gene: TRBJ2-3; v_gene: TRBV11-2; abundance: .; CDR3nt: TGTGCCAGCAGCTTCGTGCCAGATACGCAGTATTTT; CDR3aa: CASSFVPDTQYF
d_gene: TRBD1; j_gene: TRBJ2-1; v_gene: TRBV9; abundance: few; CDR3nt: TGTGCCAGCAGCACCCGGACAGGGGGGGCCTACAATGAGCAGTTCTTC; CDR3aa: CASSTRTGGAYNEQFF
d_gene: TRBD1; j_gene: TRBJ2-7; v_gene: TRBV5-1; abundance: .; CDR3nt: TGCGCCAGCACCTGGGCGGACAGGCTCTACGAGCAGTACTTC; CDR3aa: CASTWADRLYEQYF
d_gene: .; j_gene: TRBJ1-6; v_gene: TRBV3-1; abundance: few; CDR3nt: TGTGCCAGCAGCTTCGACGGGGAAAATTCACCCCTCCACTTT; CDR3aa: CASSFDGENSPLHF
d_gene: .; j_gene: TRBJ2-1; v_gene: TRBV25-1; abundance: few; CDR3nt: TGTGCCAGCAGTGTAAGGGATTCCTACAATGAGCAGTTCTTC; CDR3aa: CASSVRDSYNEQFF
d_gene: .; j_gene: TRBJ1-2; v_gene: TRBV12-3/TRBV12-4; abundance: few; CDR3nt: TGTGCCAGCAGTTTATATACAGGAGCCTATGGCTACACCTTC; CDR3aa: CASSLYTGAYGYTF
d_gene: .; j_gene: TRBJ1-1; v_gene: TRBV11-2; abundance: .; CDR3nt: TGTGCCAGCAGCCCGGACCTCGTTGTAGCTTTCTTT; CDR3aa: CASSPDLVVAFF
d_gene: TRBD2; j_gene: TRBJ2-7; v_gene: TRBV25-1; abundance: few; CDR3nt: TGTGCCAGCAGTGAATCTTACCCCGGGACTAGCAGCTCCTACGAGCAGTACTTC; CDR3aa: CASSESYPGTSSSYEQYF
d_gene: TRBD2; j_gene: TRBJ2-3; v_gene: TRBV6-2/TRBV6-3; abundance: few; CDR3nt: TGTGCCAGCAGTTACGTTGCGGGAGGACCCACAGATACGCAGTATTTT; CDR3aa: CASSYVAGGPTDTQYF
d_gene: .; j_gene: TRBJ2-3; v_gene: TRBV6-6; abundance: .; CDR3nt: TGTGCCAGCAGTTACTCGAAGGGGACGTATTTT; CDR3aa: CASSYSKGTYF
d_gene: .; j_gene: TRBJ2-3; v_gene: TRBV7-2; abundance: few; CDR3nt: TGTGCCAGCAGCTTCCCGGCCAGCGATACGCAGTATTTT; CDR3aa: CASSFPASDTQYF
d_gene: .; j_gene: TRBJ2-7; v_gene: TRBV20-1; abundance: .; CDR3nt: TGCAGTGCTACAAAGACTCGCGCCTACGAGCAGTACTTC; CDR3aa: CSATKTRAYEQYF
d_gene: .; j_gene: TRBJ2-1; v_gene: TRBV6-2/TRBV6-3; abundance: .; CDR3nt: TGTGCCAGCATCCAAACCGGGAACTACAATGAGCAGTTCTTC; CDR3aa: CASIQTGNYNEQFF
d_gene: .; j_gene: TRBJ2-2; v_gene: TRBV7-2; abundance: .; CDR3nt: TGTGCCAGCAGCTTAGACTATTTATCTAGGGCCGGGGAGCTGTTTTTT; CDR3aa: CASSLDYLSRAGELFF
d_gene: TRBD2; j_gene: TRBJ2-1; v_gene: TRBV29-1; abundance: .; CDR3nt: TGCAGCGTTAGAGCGGGAGGTCCCAGATCCGAGCAGTTCTTC; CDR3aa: CSVRAGGPRSEQFF
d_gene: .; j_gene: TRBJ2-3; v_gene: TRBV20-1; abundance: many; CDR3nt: TGCAGTGCTAGAGTGGGAGGCAGCGGCACAGATACGCAGTATTTT; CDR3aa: CSARVGGSGTDTQYF
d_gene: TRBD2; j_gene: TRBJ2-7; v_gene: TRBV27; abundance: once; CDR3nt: TGTGCCAGCACTCGATTATTGATCCCCCTAGCGGGAGTTTTGTACGAGCAGTACTTC; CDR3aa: CASTRLLIPLAGVLYEQYF
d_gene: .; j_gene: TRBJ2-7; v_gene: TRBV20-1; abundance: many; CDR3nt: TGCAGTGCTTTCTCGGGGTCCGCGACCTACGAGCAGTACTTC; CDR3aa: CSAFSGSATYEQYF
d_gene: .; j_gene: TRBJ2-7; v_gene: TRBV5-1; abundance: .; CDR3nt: TGCGCCAGCAGCTTGGAATGGCAGAGCTCCTACGAGCAGTACTTC; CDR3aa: CASSLEWQSSYEQYF
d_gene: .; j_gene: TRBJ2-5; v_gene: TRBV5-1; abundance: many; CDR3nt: TGCGCCAGCAGCTTGTTTGGGGGCGCCCAAGAGACCCAGTACTTC; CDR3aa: CASSLFGGAQETQYF
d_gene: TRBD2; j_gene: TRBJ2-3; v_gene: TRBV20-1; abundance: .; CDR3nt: TGCAGTGCTAGAAATCCTAGCGGGAGTGTCCCAGATACGCAGTATTTT; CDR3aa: CSARNPSGSVPDTQYF
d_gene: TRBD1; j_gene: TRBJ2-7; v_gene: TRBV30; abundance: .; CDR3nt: TGTGCCTGGAAGCCGACAGGGACCCTATACGAGCAGTACTTC; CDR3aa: CAWKPTGTLYEQYF
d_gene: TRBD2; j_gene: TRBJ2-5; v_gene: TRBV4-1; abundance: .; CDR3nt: TGCGCCAGCAGCCAGGAGGCGGGGGGCGTAGAGACCCAGTACTTC; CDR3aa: CASSQEAGGVETQYF
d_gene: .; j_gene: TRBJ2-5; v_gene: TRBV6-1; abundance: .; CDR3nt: TGTGCCAGCAGCCAACCCCCAGAGACCCAGTACTTC; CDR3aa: CASSQPPETQYF
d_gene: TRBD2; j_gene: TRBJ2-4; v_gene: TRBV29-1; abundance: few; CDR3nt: TGCAGCGTTGTTGGGGGGGAAAACATTCAGTACTTC; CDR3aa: CSVVGGENIQYF
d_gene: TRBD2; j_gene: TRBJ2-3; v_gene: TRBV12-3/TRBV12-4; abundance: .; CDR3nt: TGTGCCAGCAGGCTGGGGGGGGGAGATACGCAGTATTTT; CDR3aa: CASRLGGGDTQYF
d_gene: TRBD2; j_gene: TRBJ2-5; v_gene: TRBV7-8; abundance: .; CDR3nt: TGTGCCAGCAGCTTAGCGCTTAGTAGCGGGGTCCAAGAGACCCAGTACTTC; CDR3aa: CASSLALSSGVQETQYF
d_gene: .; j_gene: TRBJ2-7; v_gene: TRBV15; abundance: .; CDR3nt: TGTGCCACCAGCAGAGCCGAACAGGGACTCCCCTACGAGCAGTACTTC; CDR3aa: CATSRAEQGLPYEQYF
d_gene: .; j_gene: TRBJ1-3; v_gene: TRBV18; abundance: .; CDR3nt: TGTGCCAGCTCAGCCGGACGGAGCTCTGGAAACACCATATATTTT; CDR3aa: CASSAGRSSGNTIYF
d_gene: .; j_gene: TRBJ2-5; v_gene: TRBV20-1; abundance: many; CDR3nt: TGCAGTGCTGACACAGGGTGGGAGGAGACCCAGTACTTC; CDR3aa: CSADTGWEETQYF
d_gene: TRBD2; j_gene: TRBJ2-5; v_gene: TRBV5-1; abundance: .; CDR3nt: TGCGCCAGCCAACTCGGGAGGTCCCAAGAGACCCAGTACTTC; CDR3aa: CASQLGRSQETQYF
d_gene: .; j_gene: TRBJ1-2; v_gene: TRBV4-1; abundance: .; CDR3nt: TGCGCCAGCAGCCAAGTAGGCAGGTCTAACCACTATGGCTACACCTTC; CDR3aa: CASSQVGRSNHYGYTF
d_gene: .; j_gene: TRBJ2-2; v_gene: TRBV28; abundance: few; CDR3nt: TGTGCCAGCACTGTCCAGAACACCGGGGAGCTGTTTTTT; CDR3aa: CASTVQNTGELFF
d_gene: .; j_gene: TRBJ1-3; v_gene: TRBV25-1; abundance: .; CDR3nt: TGTGCCAGCAGTGAATCCGGGAGGAGGGGAAACACCATATATTTT; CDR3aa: CASSESGRRGNTIYF
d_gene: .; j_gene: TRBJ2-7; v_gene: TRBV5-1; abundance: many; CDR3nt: TGCGCCAGCAGCCCTAGTAGTTACTACGAGCAGTACTTC; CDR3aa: CASSPSSYYEQYF
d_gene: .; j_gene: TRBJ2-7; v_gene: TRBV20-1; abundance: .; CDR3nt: TGCAGTGCTAGAGTCCCGGCGAGCTCCTACGAGCAGTACTTC; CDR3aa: CSARVPASSYEQYF
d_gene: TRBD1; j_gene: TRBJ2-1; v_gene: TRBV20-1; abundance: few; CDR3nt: TGCAGTGCTAGTATTGGGAAGACGGGACAGCTCCCCGGATATGAGCAGTTCTTC; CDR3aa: CSASIGKTGQLPGYEQFF
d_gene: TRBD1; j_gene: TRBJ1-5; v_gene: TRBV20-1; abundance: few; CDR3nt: TGCAGTGCTATGGGACAGACCCTTTATAGCAATCAGCCCCAGCATTTT; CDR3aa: CSAMGQTLYSNQPQHF
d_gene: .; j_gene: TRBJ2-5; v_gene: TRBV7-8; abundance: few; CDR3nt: TGTGCCAGCAGCTACGGGACGTCAGGGACCCAGTACTTC; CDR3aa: CASSYGTSGTQYF
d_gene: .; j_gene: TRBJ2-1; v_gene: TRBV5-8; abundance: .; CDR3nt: TGTGCCAGCAGCTTGGAGGGACTCCTCTACAATGAGCAGTTCTTC; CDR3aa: CASSLEGLLYNEQFF